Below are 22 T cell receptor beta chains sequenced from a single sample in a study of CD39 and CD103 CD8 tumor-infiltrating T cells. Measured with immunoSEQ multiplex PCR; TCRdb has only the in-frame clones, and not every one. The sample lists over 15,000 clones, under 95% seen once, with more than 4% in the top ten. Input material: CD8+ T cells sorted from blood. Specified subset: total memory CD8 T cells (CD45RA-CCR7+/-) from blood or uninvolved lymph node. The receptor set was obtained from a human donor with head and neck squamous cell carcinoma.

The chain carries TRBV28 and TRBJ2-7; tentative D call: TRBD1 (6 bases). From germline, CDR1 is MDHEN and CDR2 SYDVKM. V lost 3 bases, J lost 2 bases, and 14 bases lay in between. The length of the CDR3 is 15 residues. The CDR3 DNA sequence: TGTGCCAGCAGTTTTTGGGGGCTTGTCACCTACGAGCAGTACTTC. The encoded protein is CASSFWGLVTYEQYF.

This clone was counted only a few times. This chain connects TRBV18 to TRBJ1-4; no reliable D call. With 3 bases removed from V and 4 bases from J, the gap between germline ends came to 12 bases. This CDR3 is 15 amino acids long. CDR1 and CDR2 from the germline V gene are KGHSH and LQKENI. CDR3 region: CASSPRANDNEKLFF. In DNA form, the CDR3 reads TGTGCCAGCTCACCCCGGGCAAACGATAATGAAAAACTGTTTTTT.

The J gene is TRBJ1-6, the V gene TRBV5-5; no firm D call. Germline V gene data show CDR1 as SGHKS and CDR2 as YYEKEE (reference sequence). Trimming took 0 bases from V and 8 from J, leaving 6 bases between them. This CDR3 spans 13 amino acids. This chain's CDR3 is CASSLGGYSPLHF. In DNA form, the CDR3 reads TGTGCCAGCAGCTTGGGAGGGTATTCACCCCTCCACTTT.

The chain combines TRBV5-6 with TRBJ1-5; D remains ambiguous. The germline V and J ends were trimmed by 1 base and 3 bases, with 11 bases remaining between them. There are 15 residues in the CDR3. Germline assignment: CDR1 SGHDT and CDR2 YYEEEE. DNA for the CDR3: TGTGCCAGCAGCTTGTTAGGAGGCGTCAATCAGCCCCAGCATTTT. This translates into CASSLLGGVNQPQHF.

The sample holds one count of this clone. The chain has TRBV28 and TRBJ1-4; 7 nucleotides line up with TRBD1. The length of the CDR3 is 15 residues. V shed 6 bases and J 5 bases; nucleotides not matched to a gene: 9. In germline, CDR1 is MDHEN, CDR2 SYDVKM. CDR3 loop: CASSYRGIENEKLFF. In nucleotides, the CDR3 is TGTGCCAGCAGCTACAGGGGCATCGAGAATGAAAAACTGTTTTTT.

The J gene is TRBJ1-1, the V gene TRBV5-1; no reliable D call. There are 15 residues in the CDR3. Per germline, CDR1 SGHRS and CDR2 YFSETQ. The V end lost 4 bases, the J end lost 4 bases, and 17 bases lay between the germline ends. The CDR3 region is CASSLFLGGSTEAFF. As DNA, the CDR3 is TGCGCCAGCAGCCTGTTTTTAGGAGGGTCCACTGAAGCTTTCTTT.

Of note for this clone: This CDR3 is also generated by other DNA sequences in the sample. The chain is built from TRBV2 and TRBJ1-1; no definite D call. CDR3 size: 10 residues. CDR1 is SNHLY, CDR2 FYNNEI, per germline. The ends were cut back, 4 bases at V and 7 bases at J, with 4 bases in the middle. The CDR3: CASSVGEAFF. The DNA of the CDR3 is TGTGCCAGCAGTGTTGGTGAAGCTTTCTTT.

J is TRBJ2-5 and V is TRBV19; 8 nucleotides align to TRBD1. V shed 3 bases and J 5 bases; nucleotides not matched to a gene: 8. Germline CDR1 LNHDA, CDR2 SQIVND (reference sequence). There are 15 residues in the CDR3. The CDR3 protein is CASSIWSGGHETQYF. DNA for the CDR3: TGTGCCAGTAGTATCTGGTCAGGGGGCCACGAGACCCAGTACTTC.

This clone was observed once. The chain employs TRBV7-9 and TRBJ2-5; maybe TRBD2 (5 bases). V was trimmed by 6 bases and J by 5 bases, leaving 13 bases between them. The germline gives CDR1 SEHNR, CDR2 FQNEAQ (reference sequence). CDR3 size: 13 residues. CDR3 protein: CASSIPSGETQYF. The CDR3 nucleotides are TGTGCCAGCAGTATACCCTCGGGGGAGACCCAGTACTTC.

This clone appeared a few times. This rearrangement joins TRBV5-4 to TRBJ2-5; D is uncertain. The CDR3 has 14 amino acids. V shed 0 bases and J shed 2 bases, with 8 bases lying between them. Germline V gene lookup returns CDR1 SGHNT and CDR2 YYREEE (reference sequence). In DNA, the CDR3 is TGTGCCAGCAGCTTGGGGGCGGCACAAGAGACCCAGTACTTC. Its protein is CASSLGAAQETQYF.

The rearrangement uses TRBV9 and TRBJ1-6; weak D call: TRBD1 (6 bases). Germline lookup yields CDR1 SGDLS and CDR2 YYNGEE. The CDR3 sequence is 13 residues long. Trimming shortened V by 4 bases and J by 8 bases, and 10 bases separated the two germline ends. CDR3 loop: CASSTGSHSPLHF. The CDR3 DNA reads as TGTGCCAGCAGCACAGGGTCGCATTCACCCCTCCACTTT.

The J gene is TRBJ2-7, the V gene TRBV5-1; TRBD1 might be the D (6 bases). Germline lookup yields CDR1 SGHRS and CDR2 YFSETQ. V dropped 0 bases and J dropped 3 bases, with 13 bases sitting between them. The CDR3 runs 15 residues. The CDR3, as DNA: TGCGCCAGCAGCTTGGGGGCAGGGGAGTACTACGAGCAGTACTTC. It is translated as CASSLGAGEYYEQYF.

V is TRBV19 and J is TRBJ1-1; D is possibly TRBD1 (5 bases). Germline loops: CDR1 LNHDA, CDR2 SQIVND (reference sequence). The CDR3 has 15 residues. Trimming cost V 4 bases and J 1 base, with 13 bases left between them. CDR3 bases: TGTGCCAGTAGTACGCGATGGGACCCGAACACTGAAGCTTTCTTT. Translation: CASSTRWDPNTEAFF.

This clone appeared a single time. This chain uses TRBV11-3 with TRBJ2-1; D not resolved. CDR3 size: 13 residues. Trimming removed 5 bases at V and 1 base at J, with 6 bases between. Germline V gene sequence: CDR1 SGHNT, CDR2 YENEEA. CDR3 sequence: CASSGSSYNEQFF. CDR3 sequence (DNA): TGTGCCAGCAGCGGCTCTTCCTACAATGAGCAGTTCTTC.

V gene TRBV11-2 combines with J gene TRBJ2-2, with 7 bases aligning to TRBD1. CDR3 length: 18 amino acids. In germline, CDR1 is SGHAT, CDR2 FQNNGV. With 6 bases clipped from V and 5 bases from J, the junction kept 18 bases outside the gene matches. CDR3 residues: CASRIQLSRDSSTGELFF. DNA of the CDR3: TGTGCCAGCAGAATCCAACTTTCACGGGACAGTTCTACCGGGGAGCTGTTTTTT.

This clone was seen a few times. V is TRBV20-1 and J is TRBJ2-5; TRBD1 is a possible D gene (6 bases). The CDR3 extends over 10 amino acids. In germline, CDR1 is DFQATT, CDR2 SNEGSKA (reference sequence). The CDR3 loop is CRRTEETQYF. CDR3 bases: TGCAGGCGGACAGAAGAGACCCAGTACTTC.

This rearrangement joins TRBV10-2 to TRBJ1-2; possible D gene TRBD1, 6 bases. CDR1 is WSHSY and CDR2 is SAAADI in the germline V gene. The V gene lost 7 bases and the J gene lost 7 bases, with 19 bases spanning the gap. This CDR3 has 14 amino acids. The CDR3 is CASTPGAVSSGYTF. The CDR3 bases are TGCGCCAGCACCCCGGGGGCAGTGAGTTCTGGCTACACCTTC.

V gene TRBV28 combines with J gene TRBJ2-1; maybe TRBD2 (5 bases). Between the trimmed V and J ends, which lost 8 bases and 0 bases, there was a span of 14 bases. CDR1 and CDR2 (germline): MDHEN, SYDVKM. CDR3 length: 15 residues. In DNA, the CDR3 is TGTGCCAGCTCCGAGGACTCGAGCTCCTACAATGAGCAGTTCTTC. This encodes CASSEDSSSYNEQFF.

Here the CDR3 DNA reads TGTGCCAGCAGTTCCCAGGGCGGCCTCACCGGGGAGCTGTTTTTT. This codes for CASSSQGGLTGELFF. The rearrangement joins TRBV6-5 to TRBJ2-2, with D possibly TRBD1 on 5 matching bases. Trimming removed 4 bases from V and 4 bases from J, with 13 bases in between. This CDR3 contains 15 residues. The V gene's germline CDR1 is MNHEY and CDR2 SVGAGI.

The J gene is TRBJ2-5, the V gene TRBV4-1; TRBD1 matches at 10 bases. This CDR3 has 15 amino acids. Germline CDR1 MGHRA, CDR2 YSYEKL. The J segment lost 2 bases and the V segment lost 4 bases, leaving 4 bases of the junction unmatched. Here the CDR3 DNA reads TGCGCCAGCAGCCTAGGGACAGGGGAACAAGAGACCCAGTACTTC. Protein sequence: CASSLGTGEQETQYF.

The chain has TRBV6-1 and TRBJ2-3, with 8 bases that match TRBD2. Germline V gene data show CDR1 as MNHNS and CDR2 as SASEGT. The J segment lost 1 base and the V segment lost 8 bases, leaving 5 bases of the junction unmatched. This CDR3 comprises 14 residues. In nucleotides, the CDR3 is TGTGCCAGCCCCGCGGGGGGAGGCACAGATACGCAGTATTTT. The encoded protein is CASPAGGGTDTQYF.

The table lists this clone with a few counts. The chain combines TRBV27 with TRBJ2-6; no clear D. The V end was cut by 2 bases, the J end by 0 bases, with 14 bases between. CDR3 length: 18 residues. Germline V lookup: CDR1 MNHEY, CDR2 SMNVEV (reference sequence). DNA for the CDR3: TGTGCCAGCAGTTTAGGATCGGGCCCCCTCTCTGGGGCCAACGTCCTGACTTTC. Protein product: CASSLGSGPLSGANVLTF.